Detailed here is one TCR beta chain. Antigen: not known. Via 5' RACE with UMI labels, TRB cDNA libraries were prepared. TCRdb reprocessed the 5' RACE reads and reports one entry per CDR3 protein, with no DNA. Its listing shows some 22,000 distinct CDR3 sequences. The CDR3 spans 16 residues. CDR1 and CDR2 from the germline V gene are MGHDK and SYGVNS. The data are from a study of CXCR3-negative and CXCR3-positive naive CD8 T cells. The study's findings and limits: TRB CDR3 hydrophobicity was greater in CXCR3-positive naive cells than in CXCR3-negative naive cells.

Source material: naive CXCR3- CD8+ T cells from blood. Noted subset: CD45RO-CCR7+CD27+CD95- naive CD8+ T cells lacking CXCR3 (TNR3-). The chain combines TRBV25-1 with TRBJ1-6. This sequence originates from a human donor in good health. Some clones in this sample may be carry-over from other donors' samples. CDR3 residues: CASSEPDGYLNSPLHF. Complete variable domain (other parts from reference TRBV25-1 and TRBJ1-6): EADIYQTPRYLVIGTGKKITLECSQTMGHDKMYWYQQDPGMELHLIHYSYGVNSTEKGDLSSESTVSRIRTEHFPLTLESARPSHTSQYLCASSEPDGYLNSPLHFGNGTRLTVT.